This T cell receptor beta chain was captured in a study of blood T cell repertoires in COVID-19. Study context: Samples representing acute and convalescent COVID-19 were sourced from the United States, Italy and Spain. The cDNA or gDNA used as material had been derived from T cells, B-cell-depleted T cells, or PBMCs.

The germline V gene has CDR1 SGHTA and CDR2 FQGTGA. V lost 8 bases, J lost 0 bases, and 11 bases lay in between. The CDR3 covers 13 residues. Original processing methods: It was from reference gene primer amplification that nucleated cell counts were estimated. Only in-frame clones appear in the TCRdb table, and some are missing; sequencing was by immunoSEQ multiplex PCR. The V and J calls and clone size were taken over from that table, and D and trimming were inferred from the DNA. This table has around 300,000 clones, roughly nine tenths appearing once. This TCR came from a woman aged 40 to 50 who had recovered from COVID-19. Input material: peripheral blood. The rearrangement uses TRBV7-3 and TRBJ2-7; TRBD1 might be the D (5 bases). For the CDR3, the DNA is TGTGCCAGCGGGGCAGGACCCTCCTACGAGCAGTACTTC. It is translated as CASGAGPSYEQYF.